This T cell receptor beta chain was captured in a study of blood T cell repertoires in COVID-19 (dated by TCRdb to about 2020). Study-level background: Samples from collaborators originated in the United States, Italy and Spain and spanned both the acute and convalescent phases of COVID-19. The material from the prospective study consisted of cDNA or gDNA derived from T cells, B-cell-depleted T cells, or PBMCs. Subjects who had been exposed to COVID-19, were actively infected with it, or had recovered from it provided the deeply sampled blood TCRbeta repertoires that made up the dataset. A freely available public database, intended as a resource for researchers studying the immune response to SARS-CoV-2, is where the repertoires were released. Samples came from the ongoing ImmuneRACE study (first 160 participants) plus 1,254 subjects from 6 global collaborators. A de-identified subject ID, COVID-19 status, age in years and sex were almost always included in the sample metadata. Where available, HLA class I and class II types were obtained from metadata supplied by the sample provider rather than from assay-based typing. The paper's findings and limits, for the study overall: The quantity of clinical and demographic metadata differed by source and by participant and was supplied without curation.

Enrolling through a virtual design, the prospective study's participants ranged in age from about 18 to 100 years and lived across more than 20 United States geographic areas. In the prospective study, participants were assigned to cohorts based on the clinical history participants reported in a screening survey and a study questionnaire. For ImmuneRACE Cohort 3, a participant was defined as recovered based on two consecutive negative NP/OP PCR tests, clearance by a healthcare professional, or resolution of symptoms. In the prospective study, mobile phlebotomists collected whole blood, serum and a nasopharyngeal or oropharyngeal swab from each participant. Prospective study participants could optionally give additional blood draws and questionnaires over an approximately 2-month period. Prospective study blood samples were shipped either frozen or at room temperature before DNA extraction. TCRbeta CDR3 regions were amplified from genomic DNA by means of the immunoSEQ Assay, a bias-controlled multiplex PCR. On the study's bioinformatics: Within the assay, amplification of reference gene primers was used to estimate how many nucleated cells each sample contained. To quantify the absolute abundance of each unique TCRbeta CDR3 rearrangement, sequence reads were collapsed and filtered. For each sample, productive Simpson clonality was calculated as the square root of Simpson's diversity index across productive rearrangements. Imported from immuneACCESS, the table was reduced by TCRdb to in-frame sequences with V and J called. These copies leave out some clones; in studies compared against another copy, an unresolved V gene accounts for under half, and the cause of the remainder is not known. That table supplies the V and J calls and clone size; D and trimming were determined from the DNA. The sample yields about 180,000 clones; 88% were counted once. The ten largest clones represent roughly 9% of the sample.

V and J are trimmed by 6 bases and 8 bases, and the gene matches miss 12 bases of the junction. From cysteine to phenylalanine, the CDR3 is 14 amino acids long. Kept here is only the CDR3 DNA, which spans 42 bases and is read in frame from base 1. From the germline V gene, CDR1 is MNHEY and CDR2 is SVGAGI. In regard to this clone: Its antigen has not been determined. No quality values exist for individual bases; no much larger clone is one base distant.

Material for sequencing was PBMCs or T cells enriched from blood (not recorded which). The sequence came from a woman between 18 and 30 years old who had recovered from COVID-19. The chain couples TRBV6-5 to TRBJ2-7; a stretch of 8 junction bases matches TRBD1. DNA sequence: TGTGCCAGCAGCCAGGACAGGGTGAGCGTAAAGCAGTACTTC. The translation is CASSQDRVSVKQYF.